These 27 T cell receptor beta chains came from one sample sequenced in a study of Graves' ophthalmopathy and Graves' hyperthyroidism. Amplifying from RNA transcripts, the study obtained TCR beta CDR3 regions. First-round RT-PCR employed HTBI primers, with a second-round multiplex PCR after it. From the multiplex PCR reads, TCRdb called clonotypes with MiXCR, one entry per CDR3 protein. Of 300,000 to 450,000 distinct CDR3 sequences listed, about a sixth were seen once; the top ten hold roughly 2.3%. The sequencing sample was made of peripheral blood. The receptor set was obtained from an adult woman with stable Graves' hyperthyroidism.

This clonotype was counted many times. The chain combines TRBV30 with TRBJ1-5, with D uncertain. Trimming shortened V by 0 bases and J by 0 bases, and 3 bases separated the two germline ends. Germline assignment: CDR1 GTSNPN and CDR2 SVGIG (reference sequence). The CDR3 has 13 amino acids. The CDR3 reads CAWSVNSNQPQHF. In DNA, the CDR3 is TGTGCCTGGAGTGTAAATAGCAATCAGCCCCAGCATTTT.

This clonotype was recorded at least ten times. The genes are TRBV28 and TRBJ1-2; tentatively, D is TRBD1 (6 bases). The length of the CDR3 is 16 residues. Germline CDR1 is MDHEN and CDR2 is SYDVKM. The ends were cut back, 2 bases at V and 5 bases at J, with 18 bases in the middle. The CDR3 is CASSLTELTGIYGYTF. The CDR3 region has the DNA TGTGCCAGCAGTTTAACCGAGCTGACAGGAATATATGGCTACACCTTC.

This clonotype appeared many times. The chain's CDR3 is CASSQDWPLPYEQYF. In DNA form, the CDR3 reads TGTGCCAGCAGCCAAGATTGGCCACTCCCTTACGAGCAGTACTTC. The genes are TRBV4-2 and TRBJ2-7; D remains ambiguous. Deletions cut 0 bases from V and 4 bases from J, with 13 bases between. This CDR3 has 15 amino acids. Per the germline V gene, CDR1 is LGHNA and CDR2 is YNFKEQ.

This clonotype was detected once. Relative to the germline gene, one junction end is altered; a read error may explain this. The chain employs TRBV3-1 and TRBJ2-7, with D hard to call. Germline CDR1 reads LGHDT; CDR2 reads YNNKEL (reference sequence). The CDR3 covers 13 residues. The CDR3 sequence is CASNQGVSYEQYF. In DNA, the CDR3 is TGTGCCAGCAACCAAGGCGTCAGCTACGAGCAGTACTTC.

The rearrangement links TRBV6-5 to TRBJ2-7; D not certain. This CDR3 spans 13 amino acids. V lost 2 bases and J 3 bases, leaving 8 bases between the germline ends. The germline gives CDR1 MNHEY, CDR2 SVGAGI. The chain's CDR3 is CASSYGQVYEQYF. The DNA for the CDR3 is TGTGCCAGCAGTTACGGGCAAGTCTACGAGCAGTACTTC.

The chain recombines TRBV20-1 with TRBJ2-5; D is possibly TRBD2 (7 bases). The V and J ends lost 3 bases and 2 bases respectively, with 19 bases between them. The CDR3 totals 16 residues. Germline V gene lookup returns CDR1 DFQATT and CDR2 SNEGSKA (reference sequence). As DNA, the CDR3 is TGCAGTGCTAGGGAATGGGGGGGGGCTAGTCAAGAGACCCAGTACTTC. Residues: CSAREWGGASQETQYF.

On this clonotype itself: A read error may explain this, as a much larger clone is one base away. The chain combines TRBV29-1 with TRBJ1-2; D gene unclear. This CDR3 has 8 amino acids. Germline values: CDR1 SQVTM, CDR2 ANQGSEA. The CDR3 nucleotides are TGCAGCGTTGAGGGCTACAGCTTC. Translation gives CSVEGYSF.

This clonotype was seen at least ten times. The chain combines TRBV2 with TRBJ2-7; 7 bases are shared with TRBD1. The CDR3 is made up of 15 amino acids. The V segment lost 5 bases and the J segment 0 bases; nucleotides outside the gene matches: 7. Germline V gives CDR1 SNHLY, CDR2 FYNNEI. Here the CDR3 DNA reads TGTGCCAGCAGTTTTACCCGGGACAGCTCCTACGAGCAGTACTTC. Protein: CASSFTRDSSYEQYF.

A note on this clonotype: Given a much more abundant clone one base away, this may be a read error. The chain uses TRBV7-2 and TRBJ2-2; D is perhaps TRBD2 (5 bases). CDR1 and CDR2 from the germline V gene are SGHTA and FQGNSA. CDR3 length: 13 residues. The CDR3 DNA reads TGTGCCAGCAGCAGATTGGGCGCCGGGAAGCTGTTTTTT. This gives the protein CASSRLGAGKLFF.

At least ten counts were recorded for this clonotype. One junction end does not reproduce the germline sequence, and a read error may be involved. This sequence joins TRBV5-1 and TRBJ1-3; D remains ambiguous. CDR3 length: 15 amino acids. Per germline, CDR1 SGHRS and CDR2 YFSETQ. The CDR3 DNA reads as TGCGCCAGCAGGCAAGGAGCTGGAGTCGGAAACACCACATATTTT. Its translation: CASRQGAGVGNTTYF. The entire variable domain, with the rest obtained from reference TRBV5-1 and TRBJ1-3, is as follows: KAGVTQTPRYLIKTRGQQVTLSCSPISGHRSVSWYQQTPGQGLQFLFEYFSETQRNKGNFPGRFSGRQFSNSRSEMNVSTLELGDSALYLCASRQGAGVGNTTYFGEGSWLTVV.

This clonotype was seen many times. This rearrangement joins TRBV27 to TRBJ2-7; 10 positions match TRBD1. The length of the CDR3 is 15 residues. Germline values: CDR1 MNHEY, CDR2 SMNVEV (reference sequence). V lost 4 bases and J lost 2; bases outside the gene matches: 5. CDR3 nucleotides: TGTGCCAGCAGTTCTAGACAGGGGGCAGCCTACGAGCAGTACTTC. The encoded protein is CASSSRQGAAYEQYF.

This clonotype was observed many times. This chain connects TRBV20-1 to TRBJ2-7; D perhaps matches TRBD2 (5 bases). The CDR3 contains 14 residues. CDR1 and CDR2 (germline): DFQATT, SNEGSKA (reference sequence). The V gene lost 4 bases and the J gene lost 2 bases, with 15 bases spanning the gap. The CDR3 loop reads CSAMPPGLTYEQYF. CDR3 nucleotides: TGCAGTGCTATGCCCCCGGGATTAACCTACGAGCAGTACTTC.

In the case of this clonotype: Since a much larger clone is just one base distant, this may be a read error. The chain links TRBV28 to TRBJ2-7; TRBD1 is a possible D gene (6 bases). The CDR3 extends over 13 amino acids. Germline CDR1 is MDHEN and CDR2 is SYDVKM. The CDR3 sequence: CASSTTGGNEQCF. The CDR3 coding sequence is TGTGCCAGCAGTACGACAGGAGGCAACGAGCAGTGCTTC.

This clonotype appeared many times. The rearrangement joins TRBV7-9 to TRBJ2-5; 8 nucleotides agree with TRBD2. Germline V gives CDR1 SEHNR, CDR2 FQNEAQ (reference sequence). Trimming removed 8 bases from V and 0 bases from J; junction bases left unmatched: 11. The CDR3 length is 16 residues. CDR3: CASARVLTSDQETQYF. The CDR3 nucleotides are TGTGCCAGCGCTAGGGTTCTGACTAGCGACCAAGAGACCCAGTACTTC.

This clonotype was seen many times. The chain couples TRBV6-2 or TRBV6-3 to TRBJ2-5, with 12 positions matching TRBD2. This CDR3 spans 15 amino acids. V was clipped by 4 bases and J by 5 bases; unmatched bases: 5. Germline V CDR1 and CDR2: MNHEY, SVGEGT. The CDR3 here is CASSLTSGGMETQYF. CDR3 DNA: TGTGCCAGCAGTTTAACTAGCGGGGGGATGGAGACCCAGTACTTC.

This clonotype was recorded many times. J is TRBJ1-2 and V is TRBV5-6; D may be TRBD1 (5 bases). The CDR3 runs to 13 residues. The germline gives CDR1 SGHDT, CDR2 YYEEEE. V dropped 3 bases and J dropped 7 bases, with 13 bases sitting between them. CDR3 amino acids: CASSSWGAGGYTF. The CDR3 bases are TGTGCCAGCAGCTCCTGGGGCGCCGGTGGCTACACCTTC.

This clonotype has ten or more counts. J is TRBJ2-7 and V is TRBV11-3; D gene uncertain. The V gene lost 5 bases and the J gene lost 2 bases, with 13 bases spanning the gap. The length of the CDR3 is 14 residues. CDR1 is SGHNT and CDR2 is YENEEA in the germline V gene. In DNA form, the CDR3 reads TGTGCCAGCAGCGGTCGCAGGAGCCCCTACGAGCAGTACTTC. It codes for CASSGRRSPYEQYF.

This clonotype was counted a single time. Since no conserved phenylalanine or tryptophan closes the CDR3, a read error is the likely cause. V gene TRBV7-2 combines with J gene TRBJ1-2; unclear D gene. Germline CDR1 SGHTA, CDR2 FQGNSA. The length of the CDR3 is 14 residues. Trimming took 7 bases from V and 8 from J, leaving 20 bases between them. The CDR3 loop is CASTLAFGDGGYTY. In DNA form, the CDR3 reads TGTGCCAGCACCCTAGCCTTCGGTGACGGGGGCTACACCTAC.

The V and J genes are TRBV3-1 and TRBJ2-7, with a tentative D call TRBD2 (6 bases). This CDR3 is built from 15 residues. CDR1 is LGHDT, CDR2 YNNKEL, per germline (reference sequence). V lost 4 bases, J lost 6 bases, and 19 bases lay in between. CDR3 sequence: CASSPLGAGSGEQYF. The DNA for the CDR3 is TGTGCCAGCAGCCCCCTCGGGGCGGGATCTGGCGAGCAGTACTTC.

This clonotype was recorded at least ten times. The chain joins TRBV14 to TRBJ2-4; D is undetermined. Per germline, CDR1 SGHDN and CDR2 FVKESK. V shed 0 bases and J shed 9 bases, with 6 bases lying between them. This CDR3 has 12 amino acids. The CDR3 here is CASSQDPAIQYF. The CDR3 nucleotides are TGTGCCAGCAGCCAAGACCCCGCCATTCAGTACTTC.

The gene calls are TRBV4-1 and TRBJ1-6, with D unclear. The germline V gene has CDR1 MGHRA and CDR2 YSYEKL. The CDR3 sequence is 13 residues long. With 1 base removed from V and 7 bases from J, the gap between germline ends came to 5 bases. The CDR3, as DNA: TGCGCCAGCAGCCAAGGGAGGAATTCACCCCTCCACTTT. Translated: CASSQGRNSPLHF.

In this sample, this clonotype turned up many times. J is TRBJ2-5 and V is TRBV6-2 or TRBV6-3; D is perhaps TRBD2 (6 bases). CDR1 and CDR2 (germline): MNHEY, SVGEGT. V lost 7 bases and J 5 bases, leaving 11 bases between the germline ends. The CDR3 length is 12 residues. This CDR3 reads CASTGSRETQYF. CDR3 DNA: TGTGCCAGCACCGGGAGCCGGGAGACCCAGTACTTC.

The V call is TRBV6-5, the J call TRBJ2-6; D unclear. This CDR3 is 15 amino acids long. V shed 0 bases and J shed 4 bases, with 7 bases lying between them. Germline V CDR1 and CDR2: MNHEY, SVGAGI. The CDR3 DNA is TGTGCCAGCAGTTACTCTCGAACGGGGGCCAACGTCCTGACTTTC. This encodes CASSYSRTGANVLTF.

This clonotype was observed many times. The CDR3 nucleotides read TGTGCCAGCAGTCCGGGGCTAGCGGGAGCGTACGAGCAGTACTTC. Encoded protein: CASSPGLAGAYEQYF. The gene calls are TRBV12-3 or TRBV12-4 and TRBJ2-7, with 10 bases that match TRBD2. V gave up 5 bases and J gave up 4 bases; unmatched junction bases: 8. CDR3 length: 15 residues.

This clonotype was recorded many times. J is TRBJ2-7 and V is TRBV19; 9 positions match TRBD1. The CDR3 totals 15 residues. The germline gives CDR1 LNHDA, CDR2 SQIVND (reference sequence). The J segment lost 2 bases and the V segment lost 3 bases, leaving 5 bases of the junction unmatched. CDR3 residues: CASSMTGTGTYEQYF. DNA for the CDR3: TGTGCCAGTAGTATGACCGGGACAGGGACCTACGAGCAGTACTTC.

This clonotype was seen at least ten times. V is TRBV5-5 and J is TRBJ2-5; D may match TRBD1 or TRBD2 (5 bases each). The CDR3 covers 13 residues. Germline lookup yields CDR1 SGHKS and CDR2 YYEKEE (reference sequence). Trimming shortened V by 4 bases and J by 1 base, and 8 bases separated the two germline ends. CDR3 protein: CASSTGPQETQYF. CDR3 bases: TGTGCCAGCAGCACGGGACCCCAAGAGACCCAGTACTTC.

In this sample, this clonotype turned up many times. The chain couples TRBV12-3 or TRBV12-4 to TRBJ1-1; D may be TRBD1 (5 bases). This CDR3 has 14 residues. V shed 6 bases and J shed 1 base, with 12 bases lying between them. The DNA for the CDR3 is TGTGCCAGCAGAAACCGGGACTGGAACACTGAAGCTTTCTTT. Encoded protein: CASRNRDWNTEAFF.